This T cell receptor (beta chain) stems from a study of blood T cell repertoires in COVID-19. Study details: The United States, Italy and Spain provided the acute and convalescent COVID-19 samples. Sources were T cells, B-cell-depleted T cells, or PBMCs; the material itself was cDNA or gDNA.

As processed by the authors: Reference gene primer amplification gave nucleated cell count estimates. The repertoire was sequenced with immunoSEQ multiplex PCR; TCRdb's copy has only in-frame clones and lacks some. The DNA was the basis for D and trimming; V, J and clone size are from that table. The sample shows 180,000 or so clones, more than 70% of them seen only once. V gave up 4 bases and J gave up 0 bases, with 9 bases separating them. CDR1 and CDR2 (germline): SGHNT, YENEEA. The CDR3 is made up of 14 amino acids. The receptor comes from a man in his forties with active or convalescent COVID-19. Sequenced: peripheral blood. The V and J genes are TRBV11-3 and TRBJ1-1; D unclear. The CDR3 nucleotides read TGTGCCAGCAGCTCGGGAGGCCTGAACACTGAAGCTTTCTTT. Its protein is CASSSGGLNTEAFF.